This TCR beta chain originates from a study of T cells in Graves' hyperthyroidism and ophthalmopathy. This clonotype was detected many times. Its antigen is still unknown. Trimming cost V 3 bases and J 4 bases, with 6 bases left between them. Germline-derived CDR1 and CDR2 are SGHAT and FQNNGV. The CDR3 has 12 residues. Amplified TCR beta CDR3 regions derived from RNA transcripts. The HTBI primer set drove a first-round RT-PCR of the TCR CDR3. TCRdb used MiXCR to reprocess the multiplex PCR reads, holding one entry per CDR3 protein. The data contain about 570,000 distinct CDR3 sequences, around 42% of them seen just once; the ten biggest clones take up 15% to 20%. Whole-study results and caveats: Ophthalmopathy cases were set apart from stable hyperthyroidism by a 13 V-J model. In the blood, most expanded thyroid clonotypes above 0.001 appeared as well.

The genes are TRBV11-2 and TRBJ1-1; D is perhaps TRBD1 (5 bases). The receptor comes from an adult woman with Graves' disease, either hyperthyroidism or ophthalmopathy (not recorded which). Sequencing was performed on peripheral blood or thyroid tissue (not recorded which). The CDR3 spells CASSFDSTEAFF. The DNA of the CDR3 is TGTGCCAGCAGCTTCGACAGCACTGAAGCTTTCTTT.